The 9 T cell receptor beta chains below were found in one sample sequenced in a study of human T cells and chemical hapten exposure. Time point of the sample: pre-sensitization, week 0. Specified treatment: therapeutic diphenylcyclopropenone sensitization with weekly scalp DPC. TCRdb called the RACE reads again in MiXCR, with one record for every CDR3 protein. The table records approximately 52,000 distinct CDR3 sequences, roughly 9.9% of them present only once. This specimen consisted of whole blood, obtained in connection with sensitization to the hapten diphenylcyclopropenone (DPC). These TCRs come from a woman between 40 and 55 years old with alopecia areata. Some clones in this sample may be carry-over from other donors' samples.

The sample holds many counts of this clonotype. CDR3 bases: TGTGCCAGCAGCCCGCCGGGGGCCGGGGAGCTGTTTTTT. It yields the protein CASSPPGAGELFF. The chain is built from TRBV7-3 and TRBJ2-2; TRBD2 is a possible D gene (6 bases). V was shortened by 5 bases and J by 6 bases, with 10 bases between the two germline ends. Germline assignment: CDR1 SGHTA and CDR2 FQGTGA. The length of the CDR3 is 13 residues. The full variable domain, its missing parts supplied by reference TRBV7-3 and TRBJ2-2, is GAGVSQTPSNKVTEKGKYVELRCDPISGHTALYWYRQSLGQGPEFLIYFQGTGAADDSGLPNDRFFAVRPEGSVSTLKIQRTERGDSAVYLCASSPPGAGELFFGEGSRLTVL.

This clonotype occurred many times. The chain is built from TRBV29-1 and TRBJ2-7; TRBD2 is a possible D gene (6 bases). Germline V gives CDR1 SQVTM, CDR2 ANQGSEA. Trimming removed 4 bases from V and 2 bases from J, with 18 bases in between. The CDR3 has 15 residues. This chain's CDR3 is CSVVGGLGGAYEQYF. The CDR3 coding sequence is TGCAGCGTTGTAGGTGGGTTGGGGGGTGCCTACGAGCAGTACTTC.

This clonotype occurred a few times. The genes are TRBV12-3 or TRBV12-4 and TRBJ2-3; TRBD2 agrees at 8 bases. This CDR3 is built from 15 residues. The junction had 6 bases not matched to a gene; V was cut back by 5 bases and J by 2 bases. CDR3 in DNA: TGTGCCAGCAGTATCAGCGGGGGCATCACAGATACGCAGTATTTT. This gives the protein CASSISGGITDTQYF.

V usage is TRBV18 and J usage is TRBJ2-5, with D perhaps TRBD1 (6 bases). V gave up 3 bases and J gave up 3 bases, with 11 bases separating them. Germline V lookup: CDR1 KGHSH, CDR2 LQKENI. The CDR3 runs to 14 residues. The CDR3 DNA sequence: TGTGCCAGCTCACCGACAGGCGCCAAAGAGACCCAGTACTTC. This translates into CASSPTGAKETQYF.

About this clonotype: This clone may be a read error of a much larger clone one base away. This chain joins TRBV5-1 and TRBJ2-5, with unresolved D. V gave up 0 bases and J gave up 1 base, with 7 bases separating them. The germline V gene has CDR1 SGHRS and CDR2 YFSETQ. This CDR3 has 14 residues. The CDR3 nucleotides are TGCGCCAGCAGCTTGGGACAATTCCAAGAGACCCAGTACTTC. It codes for CASSLGQFQETQYF.

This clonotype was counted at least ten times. DNA for the CDR3: TGTGCCAGCAGTTACGACAGGGGCGCTATCCTCGGCCACAATGAGCAGTTCTTC. Translated, it gives CASSYDRGAILGHNEQFF. This chain joins TRBV6-2 or TRBV6-3 and TRBJ2-1; the match to TRBD1 covers 8 bases. The CDR3 is made up of 18 amino acids. Trimming took 2 bases from V and 5 from J; bases not matched to a gene: 14. The germline CDR1 and CDR2 sequences are MNHEY and SVGEGT.

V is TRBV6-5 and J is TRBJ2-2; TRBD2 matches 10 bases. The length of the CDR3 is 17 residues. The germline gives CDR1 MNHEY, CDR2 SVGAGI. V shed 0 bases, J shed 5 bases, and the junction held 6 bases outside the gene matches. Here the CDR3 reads CASSYSSGLAFTGELFF. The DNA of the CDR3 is TGTGCCAGCAGTTACTCCTCGGGACTAGCGTTTACCGGGGAGCTGTTTTTT.

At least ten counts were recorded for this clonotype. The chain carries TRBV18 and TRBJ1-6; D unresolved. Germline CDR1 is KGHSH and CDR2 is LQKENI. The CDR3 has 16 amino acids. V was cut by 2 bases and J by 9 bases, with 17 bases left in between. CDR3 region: CASSPGPGLRGSPLHF. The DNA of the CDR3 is TGTGCCAGCTCACCAGGACCGGGCTTACGGGGTTCACCCCTCCACTTT.

Here the CDR3 reads CATSRDGINVAVNEKLFF. The CDR3 DNA is TGTGCCACCAGCAGAGATGGTATAAATGTGGCAGTTAATGAAAAACTGTTTTTT. This chain joins TRBV15 and TRBJ1-4; unclear D gene. The CDR3 length is 18 residues. V lost 0 bases and J lost 4, with 18 bases in between. Germline-derived CDR1 and CDR2 are LNHNV and YYDKDF (reference sequence).